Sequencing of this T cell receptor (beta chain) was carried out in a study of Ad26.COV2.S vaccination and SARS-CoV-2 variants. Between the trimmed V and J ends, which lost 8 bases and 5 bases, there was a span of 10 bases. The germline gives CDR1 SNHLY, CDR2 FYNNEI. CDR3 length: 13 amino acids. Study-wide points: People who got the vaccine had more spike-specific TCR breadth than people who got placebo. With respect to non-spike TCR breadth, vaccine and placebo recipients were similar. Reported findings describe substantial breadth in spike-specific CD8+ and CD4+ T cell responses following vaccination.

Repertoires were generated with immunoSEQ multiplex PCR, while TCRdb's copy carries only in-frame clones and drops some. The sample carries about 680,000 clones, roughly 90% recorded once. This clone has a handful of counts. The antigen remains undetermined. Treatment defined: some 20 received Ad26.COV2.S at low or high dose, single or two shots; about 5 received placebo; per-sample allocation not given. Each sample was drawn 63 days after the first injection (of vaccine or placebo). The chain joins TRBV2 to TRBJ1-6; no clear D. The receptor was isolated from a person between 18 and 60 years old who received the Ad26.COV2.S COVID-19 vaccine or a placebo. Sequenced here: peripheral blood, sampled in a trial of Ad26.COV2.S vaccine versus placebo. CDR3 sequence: CASCRKDNSPLHF. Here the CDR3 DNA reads TGTGCCAGCTGCAGGAAGGATAATTCACCCCTCCACTTT.